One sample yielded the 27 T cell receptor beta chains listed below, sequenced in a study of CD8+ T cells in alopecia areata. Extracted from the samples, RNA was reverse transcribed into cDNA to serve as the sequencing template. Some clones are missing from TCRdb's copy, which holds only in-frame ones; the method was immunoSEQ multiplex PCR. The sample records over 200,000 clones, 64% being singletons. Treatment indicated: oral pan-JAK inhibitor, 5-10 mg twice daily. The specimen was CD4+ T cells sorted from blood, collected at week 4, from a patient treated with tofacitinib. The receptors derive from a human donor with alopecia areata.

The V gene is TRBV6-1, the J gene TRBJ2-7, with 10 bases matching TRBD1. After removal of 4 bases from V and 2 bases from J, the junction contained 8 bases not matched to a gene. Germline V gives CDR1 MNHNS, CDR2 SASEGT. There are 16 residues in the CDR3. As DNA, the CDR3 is TGTGCCAGCAGTGCCTCCGGGACAGGGGTCCCCTACGAGCAGTACTTC. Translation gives CASSASGTGVPYEQYF.

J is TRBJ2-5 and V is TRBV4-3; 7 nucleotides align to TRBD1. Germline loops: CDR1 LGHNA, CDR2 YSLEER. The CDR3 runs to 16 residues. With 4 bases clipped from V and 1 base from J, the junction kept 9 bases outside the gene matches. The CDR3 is CASSPLPGQSQETQYF. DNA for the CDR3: TGCGCCAGCAGCCCCCTTCCGGGACAGAGCCAAGAGACCCAGTACTTC.

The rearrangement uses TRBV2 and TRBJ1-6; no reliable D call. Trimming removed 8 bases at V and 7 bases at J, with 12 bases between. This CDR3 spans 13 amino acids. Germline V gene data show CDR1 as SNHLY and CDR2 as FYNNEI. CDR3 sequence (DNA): TGTGCCAGCGTCAGGACCGCAAATTCACCCCTCCACTTT. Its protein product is CASVRTANSPLHF.

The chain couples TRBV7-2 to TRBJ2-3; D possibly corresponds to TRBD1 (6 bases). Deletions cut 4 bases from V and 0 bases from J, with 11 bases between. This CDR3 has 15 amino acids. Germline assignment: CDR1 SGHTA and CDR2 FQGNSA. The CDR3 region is CASSSWTDSTDTQYF. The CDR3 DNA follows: TGTGCCAGCAGCTCATGGACAGATAGCACAGATACGCAGTATTTT.

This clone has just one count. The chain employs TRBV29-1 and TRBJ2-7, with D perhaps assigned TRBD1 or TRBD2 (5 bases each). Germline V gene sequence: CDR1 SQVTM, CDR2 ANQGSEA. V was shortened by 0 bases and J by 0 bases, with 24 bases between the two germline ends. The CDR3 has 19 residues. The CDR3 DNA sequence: TGCAGCGTTGAAGAACGGTACGGTCGACGCAGGGACCACTCCTACGAGCAGTACTTC. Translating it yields CSVEERYGRRRDHSYEQYF.

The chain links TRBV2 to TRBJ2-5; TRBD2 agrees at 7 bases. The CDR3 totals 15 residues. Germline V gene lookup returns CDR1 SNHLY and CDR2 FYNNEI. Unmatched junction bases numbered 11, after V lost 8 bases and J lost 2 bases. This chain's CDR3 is CASLRRVGGQETQYF. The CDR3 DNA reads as TGTGCCAGCCTCCGAAGGGTGGGGGGGCAAGAGACCCAGTACTTC.

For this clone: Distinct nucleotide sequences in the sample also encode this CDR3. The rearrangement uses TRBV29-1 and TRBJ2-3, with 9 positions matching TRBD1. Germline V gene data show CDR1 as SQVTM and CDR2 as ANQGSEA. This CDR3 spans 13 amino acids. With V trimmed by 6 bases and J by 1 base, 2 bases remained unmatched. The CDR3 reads CSVRTGGTDTQYF. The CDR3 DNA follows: TGCAGCGTGAGGACAGGGGGCACAGATACGCAGTATTTT.

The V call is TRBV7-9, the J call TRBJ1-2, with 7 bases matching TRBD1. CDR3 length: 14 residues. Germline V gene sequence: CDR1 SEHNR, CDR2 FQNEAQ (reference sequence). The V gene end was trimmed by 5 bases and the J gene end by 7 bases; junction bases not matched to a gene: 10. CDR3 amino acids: CASSPGRTGRGYTF. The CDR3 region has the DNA TGTGCCAGCAGCCCTGGCCGGACAGGACGTGGCTACACCTTC.

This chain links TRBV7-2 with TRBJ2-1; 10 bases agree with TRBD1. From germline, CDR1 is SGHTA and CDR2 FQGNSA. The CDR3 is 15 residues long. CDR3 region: CASLGDRGNYNEQFF. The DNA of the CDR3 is TGTGCTTCGCTTGGGGACAGGGGAAACTACAATGAGCAGTTCTTC.

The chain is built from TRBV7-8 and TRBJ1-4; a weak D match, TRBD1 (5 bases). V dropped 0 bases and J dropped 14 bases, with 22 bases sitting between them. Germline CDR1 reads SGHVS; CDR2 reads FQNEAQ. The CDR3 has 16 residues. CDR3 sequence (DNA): TGTGCCAGCAGCTTAGCGCAGGGAGGGTTGTGGCTGAGGCTGTTTTTT. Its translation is CASSLAQGGLWLRLFF. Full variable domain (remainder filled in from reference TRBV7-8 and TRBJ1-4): GAGVSQSPRYKVAKRGQDVALRCDPISGHVSLFWYQQALGQGPEFLTYFQNEAQLDKSGLPSDRFFAERPEGSVSTLKIQRTQQEDSAVYLCASSLAQGGLWLRLFFGSGTQLSVL.

CDR3 sequence (DNA): TGCGCCAGCAGCCAAGATCCTTACACAGGGCTCGAGCAGTACTTC. Translation gives CASSQDPYTGLEQYF. V and J are TRBV4-1 and TRBJ2-7; D might be TRBD1 (6 bases). The V end was cut by 0 bases, the J end by 6 bases, with 15 bases between. Per germline, CDR1 MGHRA and CDR2 YSYEKL. The CDR3 spans 15 residues.

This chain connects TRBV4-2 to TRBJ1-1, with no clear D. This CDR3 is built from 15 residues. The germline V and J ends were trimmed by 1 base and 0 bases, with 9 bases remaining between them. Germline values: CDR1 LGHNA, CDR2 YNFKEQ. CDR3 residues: CASSQGDAMNTEAFF. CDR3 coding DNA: TGTGCCAGCAGCCAAGGAGACGCAATGAACACTGAAGCTTTCTTT.

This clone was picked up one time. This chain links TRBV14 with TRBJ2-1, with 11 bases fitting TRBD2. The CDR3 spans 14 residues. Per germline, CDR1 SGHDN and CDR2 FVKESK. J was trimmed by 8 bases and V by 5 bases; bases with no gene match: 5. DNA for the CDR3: TGTGCCAGCAGCGTAGCGGGGGGGCCCCATGAGCAGTTCTTC. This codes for CASSVAGGPHEQFF.

This CDR3 reads CSVTPGQGTYEQYF. CDR3 nucleotide sequence: TGCAGCGTTACACCGGGACAGGGTACCTACGAGCAGTACTTC. The J gene is TRBJ2-7, the V gene TRBV29-1, with TRBD1 matching 9 bases. With 5 bases clipped from V and 2 bases from J, the junction kept 7 bases outside the gene matches. Germline lookup yields CDR1 SQVTM and CDR2 ANQGSEA. CDR3 length: 14 residues.

The CDR3 DNA reads TGCGCCAGCAGCCCCAACAGGGATGACACTGAAGCTTTCTTT. Its translation is CASSPNRDDTEAFF. V usage is TRBV5-1 and J usage is TRBJ1-1; a weak D match, TRBD1 (6 bases). This CDR3 is built from 14 residues. Germline V gene sequence: CDR1 SGHRS, CDR2 YFSETQ. V was pared by 4 bases and J by 3 bases, with 13 bases between.

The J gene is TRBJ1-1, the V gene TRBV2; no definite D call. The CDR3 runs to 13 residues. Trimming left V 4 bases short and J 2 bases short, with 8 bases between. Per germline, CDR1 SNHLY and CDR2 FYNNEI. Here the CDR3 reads CASSGEGNTEAFF. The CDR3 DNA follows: TGTGCCAGCAGTGGGGAGGGCAACACTGAAGCTTTCTTT.

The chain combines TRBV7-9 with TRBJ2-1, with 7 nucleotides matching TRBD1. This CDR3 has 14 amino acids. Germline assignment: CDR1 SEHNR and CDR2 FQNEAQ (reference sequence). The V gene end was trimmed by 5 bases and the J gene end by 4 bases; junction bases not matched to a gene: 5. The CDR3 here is CASSPGGQYNEQFF. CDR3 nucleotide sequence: TGTGCCAGCAGCCCAGGGGGACAGTACAATGAGCAGTTCTTC.

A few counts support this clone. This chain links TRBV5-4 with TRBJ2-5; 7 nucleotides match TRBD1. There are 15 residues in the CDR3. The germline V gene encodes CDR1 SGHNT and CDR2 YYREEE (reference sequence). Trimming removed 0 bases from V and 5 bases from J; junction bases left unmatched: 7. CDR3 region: CASSLEGARDETQYF. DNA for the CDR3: TGTGCCAGCAGCTTGGAGGGGGCGAGGGATGAGACCCAGTACTTC.

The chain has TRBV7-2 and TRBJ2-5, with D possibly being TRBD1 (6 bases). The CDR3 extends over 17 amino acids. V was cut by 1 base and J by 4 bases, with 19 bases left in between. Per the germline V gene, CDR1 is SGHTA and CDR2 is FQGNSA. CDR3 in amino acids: CASSLVGIGGLIETQYF. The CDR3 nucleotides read TGTGCCAGCAGCTTAGTTGGTATAGGGGGTTTAATAGAGACCCAGTACTTC.

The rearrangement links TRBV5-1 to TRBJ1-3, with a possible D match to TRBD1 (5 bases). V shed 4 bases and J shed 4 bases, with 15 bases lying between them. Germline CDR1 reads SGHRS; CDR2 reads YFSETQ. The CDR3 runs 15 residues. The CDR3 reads CASSALGGDGNTIYF. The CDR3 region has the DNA TGCGCCAGCAGCGCCCTTGGAGGGGACGGAAACACCATATATTTT. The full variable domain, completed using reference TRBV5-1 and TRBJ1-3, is KAGVTQTPRYLIKTRGQQVTLSCSPISGHRSVSWYQQTPGQGLQFLFEYFSETQRNKGNFPGRFSGRQFSNSRSEMNVSTLELGDSALYLCASSALGGDGNTIYFGEGSWLTVV.

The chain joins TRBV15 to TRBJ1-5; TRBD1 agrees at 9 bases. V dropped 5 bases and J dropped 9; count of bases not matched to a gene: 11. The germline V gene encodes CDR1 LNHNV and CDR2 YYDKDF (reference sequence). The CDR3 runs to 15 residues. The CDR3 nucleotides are TGTGCCACCAGCTCCGGGACAGGGAACAGGGCGCCCCAGCATTTT. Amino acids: CATSSGTGNRAPQHF.

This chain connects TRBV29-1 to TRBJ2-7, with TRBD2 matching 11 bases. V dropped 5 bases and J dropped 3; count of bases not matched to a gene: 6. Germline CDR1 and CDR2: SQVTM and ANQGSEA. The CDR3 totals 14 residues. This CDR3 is CSVKSGTSGYEQYF. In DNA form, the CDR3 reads TGCAGCGTTAAGTCCGGGACTAGCGGCTACGAGCAGTACTTC.

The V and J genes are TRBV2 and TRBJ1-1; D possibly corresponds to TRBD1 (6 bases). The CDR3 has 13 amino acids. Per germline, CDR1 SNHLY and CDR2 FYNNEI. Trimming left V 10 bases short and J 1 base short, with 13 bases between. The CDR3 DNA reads TGTGCCACGAGCAGGGGCCCGAACACTGAAGCTTTCTTT. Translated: CATSRGPNTEAFF.

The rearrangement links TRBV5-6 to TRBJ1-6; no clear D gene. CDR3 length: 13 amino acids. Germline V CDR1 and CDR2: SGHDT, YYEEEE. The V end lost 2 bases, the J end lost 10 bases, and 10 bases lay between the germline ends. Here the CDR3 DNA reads TGTGCCAGCAGCTTACAAGTCCGGTCACCCCTCCACTTT. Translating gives CASSLQVRSPLHF.

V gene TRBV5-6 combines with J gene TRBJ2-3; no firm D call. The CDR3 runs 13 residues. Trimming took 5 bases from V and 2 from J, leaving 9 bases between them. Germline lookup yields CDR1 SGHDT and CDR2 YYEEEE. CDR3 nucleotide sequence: TGTGCCAGCAGAAGGCTACACACAGATACGCAGTATTTT. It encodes CASRRLHTDTQYF.

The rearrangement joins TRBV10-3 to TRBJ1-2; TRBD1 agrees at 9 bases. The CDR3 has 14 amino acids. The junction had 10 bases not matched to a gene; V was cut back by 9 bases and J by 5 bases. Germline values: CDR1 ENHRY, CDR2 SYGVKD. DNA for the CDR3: TGTGCCATTCCCGGGACAGGGAATGTATATGGCTACACCTTC. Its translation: CAIPGTGNVYGYTF.

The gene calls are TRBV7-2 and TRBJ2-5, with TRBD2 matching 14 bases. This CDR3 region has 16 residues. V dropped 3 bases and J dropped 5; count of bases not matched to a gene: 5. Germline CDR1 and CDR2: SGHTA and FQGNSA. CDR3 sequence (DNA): TGTGCCAGCAGCTTGACTAGCGGGGGGGCCCGGGAGACCCAGTACTTC. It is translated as CASSLTSGGARETQYF. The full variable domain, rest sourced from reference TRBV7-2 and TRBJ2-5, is GAGVSQSPSNKVTEKGKDVELRCDPISGHTALYWYRQSLGQGLEFLIYFQGNSAPDKSGLPSDRFSAERTGGSVSTLTIQRTQQEDSAVYLCASSLTSGGARETQYFGPGTRLLVL.